Listed below are T cell receptor beta chains from one sample, sequenced in a study of response to subunit inactivated influenza vaccine. TCRdb ran MiXCR on the RT-PCR reads and lists one entry per CDR3 protein. The table has around 200,000 distinct CDR3 sequences, about a tenth seen once; the top ten hold about 11%. The specimen comprised non-naive T cells sorted from PBMCs, sampled on the day of vaccination. These receptors were collected from a man aged 45-65 years who received an inactivated influenza vaccine. CDR3s include the opening cysteine and the closing phenylalanine or tryptophan. Each record gives: J gene, D gene, clone size, V gene, CDR3 DNA, CDR3 protein. A D gene is named only where the DNA matches it firmly. Size tells how often a clone was seen (once, few, many) or the class of an expanded clone, and some rows leave it out.

>TRBJ2-5|NA|few|TRBV7-6
TGTGCCAGCACCCTCATCGGCCAGCGGCTGTACCAAGAGACCCAGTACTTC
CASTLIGQRLYQETQYF
>TRBJ2-5|NA|NA|TRBV7-2
TGTGCCAGCAGCGTGACTAGGAGAGAGACCCAGTACTTC
CASSVTRRETQYF
>TRBJ1-1|NA|few|TRBV12-3/TRBV12-4
TGTGCCAGCAGTTTCGCGCAGGGGAACACTGAAGCTTTCTTT
CASSFAQGNTEAFF
>TRBJ2-3|TRBD1|many|TRBV20-1
TGCAGTGCTAGAGTTCAGGGGGCACCCATCTCTCTTAGCACAGATACGCAGTATTTT
CSARVQGAPISLSTDTQYF
>TRBJ2-7|NA|many|TRBV9
TGTGCCAGCAGCGTAGGGGGATCAAGCCTACAGCAGTACTTC
CASSVGGSSLQQYF
>TRBJ2-2|TRBD2|NA|TRBV12-3/TRBV12-4
TGTGCCAGCAGCACCCTAGCGGGAGGGTTCGGGGAGCTGTTTTTT
CASSTLAGGFGELFF
>TRBJ2-2|TRBD2|few|TRBV19
TGTGCCAGTAGTGGAACTAGCGGGGGGACCGGGGAGCTGTTTTTT
CASSGTSGGTGELFF
>TRBJ2-7|NA|many|TRBV20-1
TGCAGTGCTAGAGGGACTGGGGGGACGGGCGAGCAGTACTTC
CSARGTGGTGEQYF
>TRBJ1-1|NA|NA|TRBV6-1
TGTGCCAGCAGGGGAAAGGTGAGAAACGTTGAAGCTTTCTTT
CASRGKVRNVEAFF
>TRBJ2-3|TRBD2|once|TRBV5-1
TGCGCCAGCAGCTTGGGCCTAGCGGGAGTAGCAGATACGCAGTATTTT
CASSLGLAGVADTQYF
>TRBJ2-7|NA|NA|TRBV30
TGTGCCTGGAAGGGCGCTTTCCACGAGCAGTACTTC
CAWKGAFHEQYF
>TRBJ2-7|NA|NA|TRBV10-3
TGTGCCATCAGTGGGTTCAATTCAGACTACGAGCAGTACTTC
CAISGFNSDYEQYF
>TRBJ2-2|TRBD2|few|TRBV7-2
TGTGCCAGCAGCTACCCCGGGACTAGCGCCGGGGAGCTGTTTTTT
CASSYPGTSAGELFF
>TRBJ2-7|TRBD1|NA|TRBV4-2
TGTGCCAGCAGCCCCCCCCCAGGGCAGGGGGCTTCCGAGCAGTACTTC
CASSPPPGQGASEQYF
>TRBJ1-1|NA|many|TRBV28
TGTGCCAGCAGTTTAGGGGGGGCGGGCACTGAAGCTTTCTTT
CASSLGGAGTEAFF
>TRBJ1-5|NA|few|TRBV6-6
TGTGCCAGCACGGGGGTAGGTAGTCAGCCCCAGCATTTT
CASTGVGSQPQHF
>TRBJ2-3|NA|few|TRBV20-1
TGCAGTGCTAGAGTAGTCACAGATACGCAGTATTTT
CSARVVTDTQYF
>TRBJ1-5|NA|few|TRBV11-2
TGTGCCAGCAGCCAGGAAGGACAATATAGCAATCAGCCCCAGCATTTT
CASSQEGQYSNQPQHF
>TRBJ2-7|TRBD1|many|TRBV7-2
TGTGCCAGCAGCGGAAACAGGGGGGACGAGCAGTACTTC
CASSGNRGDEQYF